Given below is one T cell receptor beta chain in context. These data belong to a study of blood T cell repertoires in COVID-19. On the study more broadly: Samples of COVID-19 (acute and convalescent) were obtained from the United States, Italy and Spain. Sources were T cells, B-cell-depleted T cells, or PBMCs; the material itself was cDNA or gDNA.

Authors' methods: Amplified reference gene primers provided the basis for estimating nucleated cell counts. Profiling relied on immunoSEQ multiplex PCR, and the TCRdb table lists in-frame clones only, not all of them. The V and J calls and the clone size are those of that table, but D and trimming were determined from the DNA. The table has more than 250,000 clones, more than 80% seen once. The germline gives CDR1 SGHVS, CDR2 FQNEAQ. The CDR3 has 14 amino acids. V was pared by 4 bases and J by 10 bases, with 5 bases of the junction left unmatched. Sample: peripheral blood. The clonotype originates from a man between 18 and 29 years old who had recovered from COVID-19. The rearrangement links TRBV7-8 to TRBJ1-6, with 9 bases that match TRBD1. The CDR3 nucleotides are TGTGCCAGCAGCTACAACAGGGGGCAGTCACCCCTCCACTTT. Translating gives CASSYNRGQSPLHF.